The 24 T cell receptor beta chains presented below share a single source sample, sequenced in a study of cytomegalovirus exposure and HLA in healthy donors. TCRdb keeps only in-frame clones here, not all; method: immunoSEQ multiplex PCR. Of about 110,000 clones in the sample, approximately 89% were seen once. Sequencing used PBMCs. These receptors all come from a woman aged 18 to 35 in good health and CMV-seronegative.

This chain joins TRBV7-9 and TRBJ2-6; weak D call: TRBD2 (5 bases). The CDR3 runs 18 residues. Trimming took off 7 bases at V and 2 bases at J, with 21 bases between the two ends. Germline V CDR1 and CDR2: SEHNR, FQNEAQ (reference sequence). CDR3 coding DNA: TGTGCCAGCAAGAGAGGGCCAGGCGAGTCCGCTGGGGCCAACGTCCTGACTTTC. Its protein is CASKRGPGESAGANVLTF. Full variable domain (rest looked up from reference TRBV7-9 and TRBJ2-6): DTGVSQNPRHKITKRGQNVTFRCDPISEHNRLYWYRQTLGQGPEFLTYFQNEAQLEKSRLLSDRFSAERPKGSFSTLEIQRTEQGDSAMYLCASKRGPGESAGANVLTFGAGSRLTVL.

The chain combines TRBV30 with TRBJ2-7, with D hard to call. There are 15 residues in the CDR3. The germline gives CDR1 GTSNPN, CDR2 SVGIG (reference sequence). Deletions cut 0 bases from V and 0 bases from J, with 12 bases between. CDR3 coding DNA: TGTGCCTGGAGTGTCCCCGTGTTGAGCTCCTACGAGCAGTACTTC. Protein product: CAWSVPVLSSYEQYF.

The chain uses TRBV29-1 and TRBJ2-1, with 7 positions matching TRBD2. Germline values: CDR1 SQVTM, CDR2 ANQGSEA. The CDR3 is 15 amino acids. The J segment lost 0 bases and the V segment lost 4 bases, leaving 6 bases of the junction unmatched. CDR3 coding DNA: TGCAGCGTTGGATTCGGGGGGAGCTCCTACAATGAGCAGTTCTTC. Its protein product is CSVGFGGSSYNEQFF.

The CDR3 is CASSYRTGTGYTF. The CDR3 DNA sequence: TGTGCCAGCAGTTACAGGACAGGTACAGGCTACACCTTC. The rearrangement links TRBV6-5 to TRBJ1-2; 7 bases line up with TRBD1. The length of the CDR3 is 13 residues. V lost 2 bases to trimming and J lost 8 bases; unmatched junction nucleotides: 5. Germline CDR1 is MNHEY and CDR2 is SVGAGI.

The rearrangement uses TRBV6-4 and TRBJ1-1; D unresolved. V lost 3 bases and J lost 5, with 10 bases in between. This CDR3 contains 13 residues. The germline V gene has CDR1 MRHNA and CDR2 SNTAGT. Here the CDR3 DNA reads TGTGCCAGCAGTGAAAAGGGAGAGACTGAAGCTTTCTTT. Translated, it gives CASSEKGETEAFF.

The chain uses TRBV30 and TRBJ2-1; 7 positions match TRBD2. The CDR3 loop spans 14 amino acids. The germline CDR1 and CDR2 sequences are GTSNPN and SVGIG (reference sequence). V gave up 8 bases and J gave up 8 bases; unmatched junction bases: 15. This chain's CDR3 is CAGLLGSGIHEQFF. The CDR3 nucleotides are TGTGCCGGCCTCCTGGGGAGCGGGATCCATGAGCAGTTCTTC.

This chain links TRBV28 with TRBJ2-3; 10 nucleotides align to TRBD1. The CDR3 has 15 amino acids. V shed 6 bases and J 3 bases; nucleotides not matched to a gene: 6. Germline assignment: CDR1 MDHEN and CDR2 SYDVKM. DNA of the CDR3: TGTGCCAGCAGACTAGGGACAGGGGAAACAGATACGCAGTATTTT. Translated: CASRLGTGETDTQYF.

The rearrangement joins TRBV5-4 to TRBJ1-3; 8 bases map to TRBD1. CDR3 length equals 14 residues. V trimming: 3 bases; J trimming: 4 bases; junction bases outside the gene matches: 3. Looked up from germline, CDR1 is SGHNT and CDR2 is YYREEE (reference sequence). DNA for the CDR3: TGTGCCAGCAGCTCACGGGACAGGGGAAACACCATATATTTT. Translating gives CASSSRDRGNTIYF.

The rearrangement links TRBV7-9 to TRBJ1-5; D is undetermined. Germline V gene data show CDR1 as SEHNR and CDR2 as FQNEAQ (reference sequence). V was trimmed by 4 bases and J by 7 bases, leaving 8 bases between them. The CDR3 has 12 amino acids. CDR3 DNA sequence: TGTGCCAGCAGCTCGGGTGGACAGCCCCAGCATTTT. Encoded protein: CASSSGGQPQHF.

V gene TRBV6-1 combines with J gene TRBJ1-5, with D possibly being TRBD1 (5 bases). V lost 7 bases and J lost 7, with 14 bases in between. Per germline, CDR1 MNHNS and CDR2 SASEGT. There are 13 residues in the CDR3. The CDR3 DNA follows: TGTGCCAGCATGGGGGGAATTGGGCAGCCCCAGCATTTT. It is translated as CASMGGIGQPQHF.

The chain combines TRBV7-9 with TRBJ1-5, with D hard to call. V was trimmed by 5 bases and J by 5 bases, leaving 13 bases between them. The V gene's germline CDR1 is SEHNR and CDR2 FQNEAQ (reference sequence). CDR3 length: 14 residues. CDR3 region: CASSPGRFHQPQHF. The CDR3 DNA reads as TGTGCCAGCAGCCCCGGTCGCTTCCATCAGCCCCAGCATTTT.

This chain connects TRBV5-4 to TRBJ2-7; possible D gene TRBD2, 5 bases. The CDR3 is 13 residues long. Trimming took off 0 bases at V and 5 bases at J, with 9 bases between the two ends. Germline V gene lookup returns CDR1 SGHNT and CDR2 YYREEE (reference sequence). In nucleotides, the CDR3 is TGTGCCAGCAGCTTGGTTGGGAGAAACGAGCAGTACTTC. It is translated as CASSLVGRNEQYF.

The chain combines TRBV20-1 with TRBJ2-7; D perhaps matches TRBD2 (6 bases). CDR1 is DFQATT and CDR2 is SNEGSKA in the germline V gene (reference sequence). There are 11 residues in the CDR3. In nucleotides, the CDR3 is TGCACCGGGAGCAGGTACTACGAGCAGTACTTC. Its protein is CTGSRYYEQYF.

The genes are TRBV6-1 and TRBJ2-7; TRBD2 agrees at 8 bases. The CDR3 sequence is 15 residues long. Per the germline V gene, CDR1 is MNHNS and CDR2 is SASEGT. The junction had 9 bases not matched to a gene; V was cut back by 7 bases and J by 1 base. CDR3 in amino acids: CASIPSSGGSYEQYF. CDR3 nucleotide sequence: TGTGCCAGCATCCCTTCAAGCGGGGGTTCCTACGAGCAGTACTTC.

The chain couples TRBV30 to TRBJ1-5; 8 nucleotides match TRBD1. CDR1 is GTSNPN, CDR2 SVGIG, per germline (reference sequence). The CDR3 is made up of 15 amino acids. V dropped 3 bases and J dropped 4; count of bases not matched to a gene: 8. This CDR3 reads CAWSVVQGGNQPQHF. In DNA form, the CDR3 reads TGTGCCTGGAGCGTCGTACAGGGGGGAAATCAGCCCCAGCATTTT.

V is TRBV5-6 and J is TRBJ2-1; 15 nucleotides match TRBD2. CDR1 is SGHDT, CDR2 YYEEEE, per germline. CDR3 length equals 17 residues. V shed 5 bases, J shed 3 bases, and the junction held 6 bases outside the gene matches. In DNA form, the CDR3 reads TGTGCCAGCAGTTGGACTAGCGGGGGGGCGATCTACAATGAGCAGTTCTTC. This translates into CASSWTSGGAIYNEQFF.

The chain recombines TRBV10-1 with TRBJ2-3; 9 bases line up with TRBD2. The junction had 5 bases not matched to a gene; V was cut back by 3 bases and J by 4 bases. The CDR3 is 15 residues long. Per the germline V gene, CDR1 is WNHNN and CDR2 is SYGVQD (reference sequence). This CDR3 reads CASSDSGRGADTQYF. As DNA, the CDR3 is TGCGCCAGCAGTGATAGCGGGAGAGGCGCAGATACGCAGTATTTT.

The chain uses TRBV7-6 and TRBJ1-1; TRBD1 might be the D (6 bases). The CDR3 spans 13 residues. Trimming cost V 5 bases and J 5 bases, with 12 bases left between them. CDR1 and CDR2 (germline): SGHVS, FNYEAQ. The CDR3 bases are TGTGCCAGCAGCCCAGGGGTGGGGACTGAAGCTTTCTTT. Its protein is CASSPGVGTEAFF. The full variable domain, its missing parts supplied by reference TRBV7-6 and TRBJ1-1, is GAGVSQSPRYKVTKRGQDVALRCDPISGHVSLYWYRQALGQGPEFLTYFNYEAQQDKSGLPNDRFSAERPEGSISTLTIQRTEQRDSAMYRCASSPGVGTEAFFGQGTRLTVV.

The rearrangement uses TRBV28 and TRBJ2-3; 8 nucleotides agree with TRBD2. Unmatched junction bases numbered 8, after V lost 3 bases and J lost 0 bases. The CDR3 is 17 amino acids. CDR1 is MDHEN and CDR2 is SYDVKM in the germline V gene. The CDR3 region is CASSLRVGGASTDTQYF. CDR3 sequence (DNA): TGTGCCAGCAGTTTGCGAGTCGGGGGGGCGAGCACAGATACGCAGTATTTT.

V gene TRBV6-5 combines with J gene TRBJ2-7; TRBD1 agrees at 9 bases. Germline loops: CDR1 MNHEY, CDR2 SVGAGI. This CDR3 region has 13 residues. The J segment lost 6 bases and the V segment lost 5 bases, leaving 5 bases of the junction unmatched. The CDR3, as DNA: TGTGCCAGCAGTCCCGGGACAGGGTTCGAGCAGTACTTC. Residues: CASSPGTGFEQYF.

The chain combines TRBV5-1 with TRBJ2-2, with 14 positions matching TRBD2. CDR1 SGHRS and CDR2 YFSETQ come from the germline V gene. The CDR3 covers 19 residues. With 0 bases clipped from V and 0 bases from J, the junction kept 4 bases outside the gene matches. In DNA, the CDR3 is TGCGCCAGCAGCTTGGAGGGACTAGCGGGAGTCACGAACACCGGGGAGCTGTTTTTT. Amino acid sequence: CASSLEGLAGVTNTGELFF.

J is TRBJ2-7 and V is TRBV5-6; tentatively, D is TRBD2 (6 bases). The CDR3 has 14 amino acids. Germline CDR1 is SGHDT and CDR2 is YYEEEE. Trimming left V 4 bases short and J 0 bases short, with 11 bases between. CDR3 bases: TGTGCCAGCAGCCGCTGGGGAGGCTCCTACGAGCAGTACTTC. Protein product: CASSRWGGSYEQYF.

The rearrangement joins TRBV28 to TRBJ1-2; TRBD1 matches at 8 bases. Losses at the gene ends were 3 bases for V and 9 bases for J; bases not matched to a gene: 9. This CDR3 is 14 amino acids long. Germline CDR1 and CDR2: MDHEN and SYDVKM. The CDR3 protein is CASSFTQGDMRYTF. CDR3 in DNA: TGTGCCAGCAGTTTCACACAGGGGGATATGCGCTACACCTTC.

The CDR3 DNA follows: TGTGCCAGCAGCTTACGGGTTTTTGGAGGTAACACCGGGGAGCTGTTTTTT. Translating gives CASSLRVFGGNTGELFF. J is TRBJ2-2 and V is TRBV7-3; D is perhaps TRBD2 (5 bases). Germline V gene data show CDR1 as SGHTA and CDR2 as FQGTGA. The CDR3 is 17 residues long. V dropped 2 bases and J dropped 2 bases, with 15 bases sitting between them.